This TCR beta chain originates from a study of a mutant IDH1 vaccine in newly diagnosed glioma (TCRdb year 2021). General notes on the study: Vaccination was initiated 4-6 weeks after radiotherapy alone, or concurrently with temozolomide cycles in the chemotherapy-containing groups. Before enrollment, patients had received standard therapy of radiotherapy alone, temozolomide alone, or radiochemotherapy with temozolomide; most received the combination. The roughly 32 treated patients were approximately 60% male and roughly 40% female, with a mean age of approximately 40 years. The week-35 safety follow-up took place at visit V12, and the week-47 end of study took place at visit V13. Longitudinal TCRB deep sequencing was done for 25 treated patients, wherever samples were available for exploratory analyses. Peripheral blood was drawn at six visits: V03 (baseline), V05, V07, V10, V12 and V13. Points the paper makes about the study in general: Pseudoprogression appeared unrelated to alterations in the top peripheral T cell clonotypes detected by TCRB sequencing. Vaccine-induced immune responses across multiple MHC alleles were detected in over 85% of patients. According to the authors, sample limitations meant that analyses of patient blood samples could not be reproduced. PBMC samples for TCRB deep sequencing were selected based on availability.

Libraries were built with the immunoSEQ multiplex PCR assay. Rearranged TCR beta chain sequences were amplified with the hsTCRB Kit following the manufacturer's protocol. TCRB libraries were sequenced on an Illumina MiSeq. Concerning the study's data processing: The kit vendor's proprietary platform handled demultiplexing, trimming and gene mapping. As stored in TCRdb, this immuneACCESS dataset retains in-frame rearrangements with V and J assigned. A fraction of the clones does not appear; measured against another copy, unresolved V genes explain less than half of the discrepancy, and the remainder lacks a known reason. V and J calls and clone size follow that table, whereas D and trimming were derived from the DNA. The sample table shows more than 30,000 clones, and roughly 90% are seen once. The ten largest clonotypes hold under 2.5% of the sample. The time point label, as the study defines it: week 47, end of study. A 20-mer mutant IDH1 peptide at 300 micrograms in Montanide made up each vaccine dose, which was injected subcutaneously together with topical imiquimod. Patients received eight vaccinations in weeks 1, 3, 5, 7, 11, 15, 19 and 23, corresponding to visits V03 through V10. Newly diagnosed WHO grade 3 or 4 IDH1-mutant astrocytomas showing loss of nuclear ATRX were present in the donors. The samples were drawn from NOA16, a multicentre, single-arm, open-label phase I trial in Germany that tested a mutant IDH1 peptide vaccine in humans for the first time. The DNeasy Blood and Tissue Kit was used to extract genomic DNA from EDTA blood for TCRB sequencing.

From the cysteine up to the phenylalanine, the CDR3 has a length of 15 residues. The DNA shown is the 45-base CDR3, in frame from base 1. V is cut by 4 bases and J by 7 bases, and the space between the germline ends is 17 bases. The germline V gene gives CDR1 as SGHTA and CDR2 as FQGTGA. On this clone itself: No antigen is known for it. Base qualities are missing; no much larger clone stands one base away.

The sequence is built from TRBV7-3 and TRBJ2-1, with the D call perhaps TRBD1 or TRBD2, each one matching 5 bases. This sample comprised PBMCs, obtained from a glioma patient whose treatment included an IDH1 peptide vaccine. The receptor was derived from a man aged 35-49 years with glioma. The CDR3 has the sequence CASSSTPGRNNEQFF. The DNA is TGTGCCAGCAGCTCCACACCGGGACGGAATAATGAGCAGTTCTTC.